These 25 T cell receptor beta chains share one sample of origin, sequenced in a study of Ad26.COV2.S vaccination and SARS-CoV-2 variants. Specified treatment: about 20 received Ad26.COV2.S at low or high dose, single or two shots; several received placebo; per-sample allocation not given. Sampling was done on day 63 after the first vaccine or placebo injection. Assay used: immunoSEQ multiplex PCR; TCRdb lists only in-frame clones, some missing. The sample comprises about 470,000 clones, 90% of which are singletons, and less than 5.5% rests with the top ten. The specimen comprised peripheral blood, sampled in a trial of Ad26.COV2.S vaccine versus placebo. The receptors shown here come from a person aged 18 to 65 who received the Ad26.COV2.S COVID-19 vaccine or a placebo.

The V and J genes are TRBV5-5 and TRBJ1-4; 8 bases line up with TRBD1. Per germline, CDR1 SGHKS and CDR2 YYEKEE (reference sequence). The CDR3 spans 15 residues. The V segment lost 0 bases and the J segment 8 bases; nucleotides outside the gene matches: 6. The CDR3 coding sequence is TGTGCCAGCAGCTTGGTCAGGGGGCGTTACGAAAAACTGTTTTTT. Translation gives CASSLVRGRYEKLFF.

CDR3 sequence: CASSLSRQHSNQPQHF. The CDR3 nucleotides read TGTGCCAGCAGTTTATCGAGACAGCACAGCAATCAGCCCCAGCATTTT. The chain couples TRBV27 to TRBJ1-5, with D perhaps matching TRBD1 (5 bases). The germline CDR1 and CDR2 sequences are MNHEY and SMNVEV (reference sequence). The CDR3 runs 16 residues. V was trimmed by 0 bases and J by 1 base, leaving 10 bases between them.

V usage is TRBV2 and J usage is TRBJ2-7, with 7 bases aligning to TRBD2. CDR1 is SNHLY and CDR2 is FYNNEI in the germline V gene. Trimming removed 7 bases from V and 6 bases from J; junction bases left unmatched: 18. This CDR3 spans 16 amino acids. CDR3 coding DNA: TGTGCCAGCACCATAGGAAGGCGGCGGGAGTATGGCGAGCAGTACTTC. Translation: CASTIGRRREYGEQYF. Using reference TRBV2 and TRBJ2-7 for the parts outside the CDR3, the full variable domain is EPEVTQTPSHQVTQMGQEVILRCVPISNHLYFYWYRQILGQKVEFLVSFYNNEISEKSEIFDDQFSVERPDGSNFTLKIRSTKLEDSAMYFCASTIGRRREYGEQYFGPGTRLTVT.

The V gene is TRBV27, the J gene TRBJ1-4, with a weak D call TRBD1 (6 bases). The ends were cut back, 10 bases at V and 3 bases at J, with 15 bases in the middle. Germline loops: CDR1 MNHEY, CDR2 SMNVEV (reference sequence). This CDR3 is built from 14 residues. The CDR3 reads CAIPLDSPNEKLFF. The CDR3 DNA reads TGTGCCATCCCTCTGGACAGTCCTAATGAAAAACTGTTTTTT.

The chain carries TRBV25-1 and TRBJ1-3; D ambiguous. Trimming cost V 5 bases and J 4 bases, with 6 bases left between them. The CDR3 runs to 12 residues. The V gene's germline CDR1 is MGHDK and CDR2 SYGVNS. In DNA, the CDR3 is TGTGCCAGCAGTCCGACAGGAAACACCATATATTTT. The encoded protein is CASSPTGNTIYF. Supplemented by reference TRBV25-1 and TRBJ1-3, the full variable domain reads EADIYQTPRYLVIGTGKKITLECSQTMGHDKMYWYQQDPGMELHLIHYSYGVNSTEKGDLSSESTVSRIRTEHFPLTLESARPSHTSQYLCASSPTGNTIYFGEGSWLTVV.

The chain employs TRBV30 and TRBJ2-7, with TRBD1 identical over 8 bases. V trimming: 3 bases; J trimming: 3 bases; junction bases outside the gene matches: 7. The CDR3 is 14 amino acids. Per germline, CDR1 GTSNPN and CDR2 SVGIG (reference sequence). The CDR3 is CAWRPQGAFYEQYF. The CDR3 coding sequence is TGTGCCTGGAGACCGCAGGGGGCCTTCTACGAGCAGTACTTC.

This rearrangement joins TRBV24-1 to TRBJ2-1; 13 bases match TRBD2. Per the germline V gene, CDR1 is KGHDR and CDR2 is SFDVKD. V was clipped by 4 bases and J by 4 bases; unmatched bases: 9. This CDR3 has 18 residues. CDR3 nucleotides: TGTGCCACCAGTGACCGGGGACTAGCGGGAACCTCTTACAATGAGCAGTTCTTC. This translates into CATSDRGLAGTSYNEQFF.

The V call is TRBV10-3, the J call TRBJ1-1; tentative D call: TRBD1 (5 bases). Trimming left V 2 bases short and J 2 bases short, with 12 bases between. This CDR3 is 15 amino acids long. Germline CDR1 ENHRY, CDR2 SYGVKD. The CDR3 is CAISERQGGNTEAFF. CDR3 DNA: TGTGCCATCAGTGAGCGGCAGGGAGGCAACACTGAAGCTTTCTTT.

The chain combines TRBV5-1 with TRBJ1-2; D uncertain. The CDR3 is made up of 15 amino acids. Germline V lookup: CDR1 SGHRS, CDR2 YFSETQ. With 0 bases removed from V and 6 bases from J, the gap between germline ends came to 15 bases. The CDR3: CASSLGAPQEDGYTF. DNA for the CDR3: TGCGCCAGCAGCTTGGGGGCGCCCCAGGAGGATGGCTACACCTTC.

The CDR3 DNA reads as TGTGCCAGCAGTTTAAGAGGAGTAGATACGCAGTATTTT. It translates to CASSLRGVDTQYF. The V gene is TRBV27, the J gene TRBJ2-3; no firm D call. The CDR3 has 13 residues. CDR1 MNHEY and CDR2 SMNVEV come from the germline V gene (reference sequence). Trimming pared 2 bases from V and 5 bases from J, leaving 8 bases between.

This clone occurred a few times. The chain recombines TRBV23-1 with TRBJ1-1; 7 nucleotides agree with TRBD1. Being an ORF, TRBV23-1 has a function that is uncertain. Trimming at V came to 1 base and at J to 3 bases, leaving 5 bases not matched to a gene. The CDR3 sequence is 15 residues long. The chain's CDR3 is CASSQYPGGDTEAFF. In DNA form, the CDR3 reads TGCGCCAGCAGTCAATACCCAGGGGGGGACACTGAAGCTTTCTTT.

The genes are TRBV15 and TRBJ1-5; D is unclear. This CDR3 region has 13 residues. Germline V gene lookup returns CDR1 LNHNV and CDR2 YYDKDF (reference sequence). V was shortened by 6 bases and J by 5 bases, with 11 bases between the two germline ends. CDR3 sequence (DNA): TGTGCCACCAGTCCCTTGGGAGATCAGCCCCAGCATTTT. Translation gives CATSPLGDQPQHF. Complete variable domain (other parts from reference TRBV15 and TRBJ1-5): DAMVIQNPRYQVTQFGKPVTLSCSQTLNHNVMYWYQQKSSQAPKLLFHYYDKDFNNEADTPDNFQSRRPNTSFCFLDIRSPGLGDTAMYLCATSPLGDQPQHFGDGTRLSIL.

The chain has TRBV5-1 and TRBJ2-7; D unresolved. CDR3 size: 13 residues. The germline CDR1 and CDR2 sequences are SGHRS and YFSETQ. V lost 4 bases and J lost 7, with 15 bases in between. As DNA, the CDR3 is TGCGCCAGCAGCCGTCCGGCGACCTGGGAGCAGTACTTC. Protein sequence: CASSRPATWEQYF.

The chain employs TRBV28 and TRBJ2-1; D is ambiguous. The CDR3 consists of 13 residues. Trimming stripped 5 bases from V and 4 bases from J, with 9 bases between. Germline V lookup: CDR1 MDHEN, CDR2 SYDVKM. In DNA, the CDR3 is TGTGCCAGCAGTCCGCCTTTATACAATGAGCAGTTCTTC. Translation: CASSPPLYNEQFF.

V is TRBV18 and J is TRBJ2-2, with D unresolved. The CDR3 covers 16 residues. Germline loops: CDR1 KGHSH, CDR2 LQKENI. V was clipped by 3 bases and J by 0 bases, with 11 bases between them. Written as DNA, the CDR3 is TGTGCCAGCTCACCTCTAAGAGATTCGAACACCGGGGAGCTGTTTTTT. Its protein is CASSPLRDSNTGELFF.

The rearrangement joins TRBV27 to TRBJ1-2; unclear D gene. This CDR3 has 12 amino acids. Germline-derived CDR1 and CDR2 are MNHEY and SMNVEV (reference sequence). Trimming took 4 bases from V and 3 from J, leaving 6 bases between them. The chain's CDR3 is CASSSGYYGYTF. CDR3 coding DNA: TGTGCCAGCAGTTCCGGATACTATGGCTACACCTTC.

The chain employs TRBV30 and TRBJ2-5; 7 bases map to TRBD2. With V trimmed by 1 base and J by 2 bases, 10 bases remained unmatched. This CDR3 spans 16 amino acids. The germline V gene encodes CDR1 GTSNPN and CDR2 SVGIG (reference sequence). The CDR3 spells CAWSGFGLADQETQYF. CDR3 in DNA: TGTGCCTGGAGTGGATTTGGGCTAGCGGATCAAGAGACCCAGTACTTC. Full variable domain (rest looked up from reference TRBV30 and TRBJ2-5): SQTIHQWPATLVQPVGSPLSLECTVEGTSNPNLYWYRQAAGRGLQLLFYSVGIGQISSEVPQNLSASRPQDRQFILSSKKLLLSDSGFYLCAWSGFGLADQETQYFGPGTRLLVL.

The chain couples TRBV12-5 to TRBJ2-1, with TRBD1 matching over 8 bases. With 6 bases clipped from V and 8 bases from J, the junction kept 12 bases outside the gene matches. The CDR3 loop spans 15 amino acids. CDR1 is LGHNT, CDR2 FRNRAP, per germline. CDR3 residues: CASGPDRGPLDEQFF. The CDR3 DNA is TGTGCTAGTGGACCCGACAGGGGCCCTTTGGATGAGCAGTTCTTC.

This clone occurred a few times. V and J are TRBV7-9 and TRBJ1-6, with 7 bases that match TRBD1. Germline V CDR1 and CDR2: SEHNR, FQNEAQ (reference sequence). The CDR3 spans 15 residues. V gave up 3 bases and J gave up 10 bases; unmatched junction bases: 9. CDR3 coding DNA: TGTGCCAGCAGCTTTGGCGACAGGGCAAGGTCACCCCTCCACTTT. It yields the protein CASSFGDRARSPLHF.

The chain combines TRBV29-1 with TRBJ2-2; 7 nucleotides match TRBD2. From germline, CDR1 is SQVTM and CDR2 ANQGSEA. This CDR3 has 14 amino acids. V lost 6 bases and J lost 5; bases outside the gene matches: 9. CDR3 sequence reads: CSVTGGGHTGELFF. DNA for the CDR3: TGCAGCGTCACCGGGGGAGGGCATACCGGGGAGCTGTTTTTT.

The CDR3 reads CASRPTGIYEQYF. The CDR3 DNA is TGTGCCAGCAGACCGACAGGGATCTACGAGCAGTACTTC. This chain connects TRBV12-3 or TRBV12-4 to TRBJ2-7; 7 nucleotides agree with TRBD1. CDR3 length: 13 residues. Germline trimming cut 6 bases from V and 3 bases from J; bases unmatched to any gene: 5.

This clone has just one count. This chain uses TRBV28 with TRBJ2-3; D uncertain. The germline gives CDR1 MDHEN, CDR2 SYDVKM. The CDR3 contains 14 residues. V shed 2 bases and J shed 2 bases, with 8 bases lying between them. The CDR3 DNA follows: TGTGCCAGCAGTTTAAATCACGACACAGATACGCAGTATTTT. It encodes CASSLNHDTDTQYF.

Written as DNA, the CDR3 is TGTGCCAGCAGTTTAAGCGGGAGGTGGTACGAGCAGTACTTC. It translates to CASSLSGRWYEQYF. This chain uses TRBV27 with TRBJ2-7; 9 bases align to TRBD2. V dropped 2 bases and J dropped 4; count of bases not matched to a gene: 3. Germline CDR1 MNHEY, CDR2 SMNVEV (reference sequence). The CDR3 spans 14 residues.

The chain links TRBV19 to TRBJ1-3, with 7 nucleotides matching TRBD1. Germline lookup yields CDR1 LNHDA and CDR2 SQIVND (reference sequence). The CDR3 contains 15 residues. Trimming took 2 bases from V and 3 from J; bases not matched to a gene: 4. The CDR3 loop reads CASSIPQGLGNTIYF. The CDR3 region has the DNA TGTGCCAGTAGTATACCACAGGGGCTTGGAAACACCATATATTTT.

V and J are TRBV18 and TRBJ1-1; D remains ambiguous. Per germline, CDR1 KGHSH and CDR2 LQKENI. Trimming stripped 2 bases from V and 9 bases from J, with 10 bases between. The CDR3 runs to 12 residues. CDR3 sequence reads: CASSPGTDQAFF. CDR3 DNA: TGTGCCAGCTCACCAGGCACAGATCAAGCTTTCTTT.